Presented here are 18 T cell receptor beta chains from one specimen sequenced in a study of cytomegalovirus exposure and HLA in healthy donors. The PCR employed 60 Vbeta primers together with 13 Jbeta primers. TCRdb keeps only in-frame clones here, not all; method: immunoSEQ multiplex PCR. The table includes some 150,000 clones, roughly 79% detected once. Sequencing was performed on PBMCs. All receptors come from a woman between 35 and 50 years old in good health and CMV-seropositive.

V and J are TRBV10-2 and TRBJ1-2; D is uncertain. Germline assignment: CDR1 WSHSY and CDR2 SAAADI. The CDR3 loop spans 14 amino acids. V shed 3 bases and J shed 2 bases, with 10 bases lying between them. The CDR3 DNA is TGCGCCAGCAGTGAAACCGGTTTCAACTATGGCTACACCTTC. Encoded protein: CASSETGFNYGYTF.

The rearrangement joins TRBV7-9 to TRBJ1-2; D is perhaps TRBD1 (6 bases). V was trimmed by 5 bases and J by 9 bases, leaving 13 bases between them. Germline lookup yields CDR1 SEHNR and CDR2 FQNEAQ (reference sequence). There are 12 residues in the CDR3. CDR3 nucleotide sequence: TGTGCCAGCAGCGGCCCCGGGGGGCGCTACACCTTC. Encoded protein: CASSGPGGRYTF.

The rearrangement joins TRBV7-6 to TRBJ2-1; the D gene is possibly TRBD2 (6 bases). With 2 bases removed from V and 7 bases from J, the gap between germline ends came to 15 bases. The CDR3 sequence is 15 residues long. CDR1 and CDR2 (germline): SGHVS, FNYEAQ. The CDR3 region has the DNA TGTGCCAGCAGCTTACAGGGAATGGGGGGAAATGAGCAGTTCTTC. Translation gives CASSLQGMGGNEQFF.

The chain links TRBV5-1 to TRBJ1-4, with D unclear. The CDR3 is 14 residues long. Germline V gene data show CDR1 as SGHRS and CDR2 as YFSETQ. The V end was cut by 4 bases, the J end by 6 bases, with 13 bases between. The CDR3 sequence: CASSEGGGDEKLFF. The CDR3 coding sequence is TGCGCCAGCAGCGAAGGAGGAGGCGATGAAAAACTGTTTTTT.

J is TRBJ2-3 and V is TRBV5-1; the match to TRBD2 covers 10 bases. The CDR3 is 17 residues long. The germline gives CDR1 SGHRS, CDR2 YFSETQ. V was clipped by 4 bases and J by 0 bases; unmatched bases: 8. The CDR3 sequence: CASSLLLAGQSTDTQYF. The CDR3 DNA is TGCGCCAGCAGCCTCCTACTAGCGGGGCAAAGCACAGATACGCAGTATTTT. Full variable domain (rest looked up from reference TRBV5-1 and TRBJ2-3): KAGVTQTPRYLIKTRGQQVTLSCSPISGHRSVSWYQQTPGQGLQFLFEYFSETQRNKGNFPGRFSGRQFSNSRSEMNVSTLELGDSALYLCASSLLLAGQSTDTQYFGPGTRLTVL.

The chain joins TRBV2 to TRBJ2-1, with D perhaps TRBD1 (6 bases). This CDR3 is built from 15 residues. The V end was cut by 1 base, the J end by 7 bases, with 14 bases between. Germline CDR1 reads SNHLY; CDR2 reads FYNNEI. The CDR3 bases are TGTGCCAGCAGTGAAGAAGGGTCAGGGGTGAATGAGCAGTTCTTC. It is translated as CASSEEGSGVNEQFF.

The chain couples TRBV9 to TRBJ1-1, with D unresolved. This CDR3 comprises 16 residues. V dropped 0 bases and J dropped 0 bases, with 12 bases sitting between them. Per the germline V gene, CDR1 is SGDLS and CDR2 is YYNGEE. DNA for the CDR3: TGTGCCAGCAGCGTAGGGGCGCACTCTTTGAACACTGAAGCTTTCTTT. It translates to CASSVGAHSLNTEAFF.

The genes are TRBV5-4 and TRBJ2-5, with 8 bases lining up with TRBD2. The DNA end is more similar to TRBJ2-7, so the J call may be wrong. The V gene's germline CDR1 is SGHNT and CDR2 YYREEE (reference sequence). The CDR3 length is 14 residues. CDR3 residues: CASSLVASGYEQYF. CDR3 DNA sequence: TGTGCCAGCAGCTTGGTGGCTAGCGGGTACGAGCAGTACTTC.

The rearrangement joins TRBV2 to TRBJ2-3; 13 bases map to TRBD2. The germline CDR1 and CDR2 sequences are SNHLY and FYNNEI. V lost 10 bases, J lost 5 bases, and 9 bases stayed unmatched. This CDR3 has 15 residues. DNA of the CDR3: TGTGCCATCCCGACTAGCGGGGGGCGGGGAGATACGCAGTATTTT. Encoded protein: CAIPTSGGRGDTQYF.

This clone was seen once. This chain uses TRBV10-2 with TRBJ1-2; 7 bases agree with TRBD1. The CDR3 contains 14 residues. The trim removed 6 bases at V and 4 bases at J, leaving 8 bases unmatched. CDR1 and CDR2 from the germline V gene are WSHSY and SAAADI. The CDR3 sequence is CASSVTGDSYGYTF. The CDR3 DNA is TGCGCCAGCAGCGTAACAGGGGACTCCTATGGCTACACCTTC.

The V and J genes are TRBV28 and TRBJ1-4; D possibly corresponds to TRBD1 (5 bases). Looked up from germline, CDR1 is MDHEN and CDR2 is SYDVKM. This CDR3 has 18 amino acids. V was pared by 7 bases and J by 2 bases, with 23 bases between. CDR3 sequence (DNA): TGTGCCAGCACTTTCAGCAGGGCTAAGTCAGGGACTAATGAAAAACTGTTTTTT. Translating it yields CASTFSRAKSGTNEKLFF. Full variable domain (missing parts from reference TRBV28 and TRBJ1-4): DVKVTQSSRYLVKRTGEKVFLECVQDMDHENMFWYRQDPGLGLRLIYFSYDVKMKEKGDIPEGYSVSREKKERFSLILESASTNQTSMYLCASTFSRAKSGTNEKLFFGSGTQLSVL.

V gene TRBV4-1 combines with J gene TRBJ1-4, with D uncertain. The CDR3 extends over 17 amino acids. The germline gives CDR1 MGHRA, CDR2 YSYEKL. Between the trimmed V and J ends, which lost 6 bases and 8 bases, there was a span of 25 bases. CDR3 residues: CASREEGSARLGEKLFF. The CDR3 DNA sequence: TGCGCCAGCAGGGAGGAAGGCAGCGCCCGCTTGGGAGAAAAACTGTTTTTT.

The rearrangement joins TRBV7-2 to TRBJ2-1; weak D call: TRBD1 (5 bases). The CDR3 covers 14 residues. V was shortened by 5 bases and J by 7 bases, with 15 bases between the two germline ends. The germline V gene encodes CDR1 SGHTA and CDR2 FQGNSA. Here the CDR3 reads CASSPAGPFNEQFF. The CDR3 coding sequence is TGTGCCAGCAGCCCCGCAGGGCCTTTTAATGAGCAGTTCTTC. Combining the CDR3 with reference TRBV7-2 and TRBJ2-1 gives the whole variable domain GAGVSQSPSNKVTEKGKDVELRCDPISGHTALYWYRQSLGQGLEFLIYFQGNSAPDKSGLPSDRFSAERTGGSVSTLTIQRTQQEDSAVYLCASSPAGPFNEQFFGPGTRLTVL.

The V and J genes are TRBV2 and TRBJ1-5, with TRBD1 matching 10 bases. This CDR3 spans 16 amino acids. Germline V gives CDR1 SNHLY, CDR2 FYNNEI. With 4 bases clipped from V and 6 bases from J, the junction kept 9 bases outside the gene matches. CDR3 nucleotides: TGTGCCAGCAGTGGGGTGGAGACAGGGGGCTCTCAGCCCCAGCATTTT. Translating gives CASSGVETGGSQPQHF.

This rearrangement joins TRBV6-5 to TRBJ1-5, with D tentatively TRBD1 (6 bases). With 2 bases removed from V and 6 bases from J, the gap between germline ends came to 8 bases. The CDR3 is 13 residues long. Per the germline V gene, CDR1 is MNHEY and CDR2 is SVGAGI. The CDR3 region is CASSYRGGQPQHF. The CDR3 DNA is TGTGCCAGCAGTTACAGGGGGGGTCAGCCCCAGCATTTT.

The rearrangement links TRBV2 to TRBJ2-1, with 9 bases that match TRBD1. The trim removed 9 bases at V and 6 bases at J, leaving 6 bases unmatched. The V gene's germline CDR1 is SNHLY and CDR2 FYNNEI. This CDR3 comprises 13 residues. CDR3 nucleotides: TGTGCCAGGGCCGGACAGGGGACCAATGAGCAGTTCTTC. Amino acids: CARAGQGTNEQFF. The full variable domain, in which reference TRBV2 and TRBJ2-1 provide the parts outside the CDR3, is EPEVTQTPSHQVTQMGQEVILRCVPISNHLYFYWYRQILGQKVEFLVSFYNNEISEKSEIFDDQFSVERPDGSNFTLKIRSTKLEDSAMYFCARAGQGTNEQFFGPGTRLTVL.

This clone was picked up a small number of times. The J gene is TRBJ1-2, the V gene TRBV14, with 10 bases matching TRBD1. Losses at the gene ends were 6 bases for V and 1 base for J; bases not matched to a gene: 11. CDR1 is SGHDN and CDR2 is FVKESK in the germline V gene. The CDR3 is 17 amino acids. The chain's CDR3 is CASRPGGTGAINYGYTF. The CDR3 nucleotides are TGTGCCAGCAGACCAGGTGGGACAGGGGCCATTAACTATGGCTACACCTTC.

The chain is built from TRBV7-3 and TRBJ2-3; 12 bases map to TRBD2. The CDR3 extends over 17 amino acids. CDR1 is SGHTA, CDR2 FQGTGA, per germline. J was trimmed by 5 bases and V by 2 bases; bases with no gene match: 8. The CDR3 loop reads CASSLGTSGGFRDTQYF. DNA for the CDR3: TGTGCCAGCAGCTTAGGAACTAGCGGGGGGTTCAGAGATACGCAGTATTTT.